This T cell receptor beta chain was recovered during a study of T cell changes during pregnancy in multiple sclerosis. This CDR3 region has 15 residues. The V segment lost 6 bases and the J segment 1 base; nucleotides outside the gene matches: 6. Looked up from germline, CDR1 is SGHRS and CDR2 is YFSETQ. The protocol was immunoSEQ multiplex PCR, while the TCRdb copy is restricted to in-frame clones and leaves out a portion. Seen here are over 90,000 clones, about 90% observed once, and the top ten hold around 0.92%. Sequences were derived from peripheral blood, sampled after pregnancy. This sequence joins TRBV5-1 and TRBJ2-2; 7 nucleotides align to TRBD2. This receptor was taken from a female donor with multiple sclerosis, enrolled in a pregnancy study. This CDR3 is CASTVVAGNTGELFF. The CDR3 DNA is TGCGCCAGCACGGTCGTAGCGGGGAACACCGGGGAGCTGTTTTTT.